The 20 T cell receptor beta chains reported below all come from one sample, sequenced in a study of persistence of HIV-infected CD4 T cells. This nonspecific control used anti-CD3/anti-CD28 bead stimulation of CD4+ T cells. Sorting of responding CD4+ T cells relied on upregulated CD40 ligand together with CD69. The libraries were made with immunoSEQ version 4 in survey mode. The protocol was immunoSEQ multiplex PCR, while the TCRdb copy is restricted to in-frame clones and leaves out a portion. The repertoire holds about 43,000 clones, 80% to 90% seen once, with approximately 0.97% in the top ten. No cognate antigen is known for these TCRs. Sample: CD4+ T cells sorted from PBMCs after approximately 19-hour stimulation, taken from a patient who received antiretroviral therapy. The receptors come from an adult man with HIV who was CMV-seropositive.

The rearrangement joins TRBV10-2 to TRBJ2-1; 11 positions agree with TRBD2. V shed 2 bases and J 0 bases; nucleotides not matched to a gene: 9. Germline V gene data show CDR1 as WSHSY and CDR2 as SAAADI. The CDR3 is made up of 19 amino acids. CDR3 sequence: CASSEGLAGGLVSYNEQFF. CDR3 nucleotides: TGCGCCAGCAGTGAGGGGCTAGCGGGGGGCCTCGTCTCCTACAATGAGCAGTTCTTC.

The chain recombines TRBV7-9 with TRBJ2-3; D remains ambiguous. Germline values: CDR1 SEHNR, CDR2 FQNEAQ (reference sequence). CDR3 length equals 16 residues. The V and J ends lost 1 base and 0 bases respectively, with 11 bases between them. CDR3 sequence (DNA): TGTGCCAGCAGCTTAGTATGGACGGATAGCACAGATACGCAGTATTTT. Its translation: CASSLVWTDSTDTQYF.

This clone was seen just once. The chain recombines TRBV9 with TRBJ2-3; D might be TRBD1 or TRBD2, each matching 5 bases. The CDR3 is made up of 18 amino acids. Per germline, CDR1 SGDLS and CDR2 YYNGEE. Trimming cost V 0 bases and J 3 bases, with 20 bases left between them. CDR3 protein: CASSVGGALGFGTDTQYF. In DNA form, the CDR3 reads TGTGCCAGCAGCGTAGGAGGGGCCTTGGGGTTTGGGACAGATACGCAGTATTTT.

The V call is TRBV6-5, the J call TRBJ2-6, with 10 bases fitting TRBD1. CDR3 length: 15 amino acids. The junction had 7 bases not matched to a gene; V was cut back by 10 bases and J by 4 bases. Germline V lookup: CDR1 MNHEY, CDR2 SVGAGI. This CDR3 is CATRQGATGANVLTF. CDR3 in DNA: TGTGCCACCCGACAGGGGGCAACCGGGGCCAACGTCCTGACTTTC.

The rearrangement joins TRBV27 to TRBJ1-2, with no clear D. Germline V gene lookup returns CDR1 MNHEY and CDR2 SMNVEV (reference sequence). V shed 3 bases and J shed 4 bases, with 15 bases lying between them. The CDR3 consists of 15 residues. CDR3 protein: CASSLHVSLTYGYTF. The CDR3, as DNA: TGTGCCAGCAGTTTGCATGTCAGCTTAACCTATGGCTACACCTTC.

The chain recombines TRBV5-1 with TRBJ2-7, with D possibly being TRBD1 (6 bases). This CDR3 is 15 amino acids long. Trimming pared 5 bases from V and 0 bases from J, leaving 15 bases between. Germline CDR1 is SGHRS and CDR2 is YFSETQ. In DNA form, the CDR3 reads TGCGCCAGCAGGTTACAACAGGGCAGCTCCTACGAGCAGTACTTC. Its protein product is CASRLQQGSSYEQYF. Full variable domain (missing parts from reference TRBV5-1 and TRBJ2-7): KAGVTQTPRYLIKTRGQQVTLSCSPISGHRSVSWYQQTPGQGLQFLFEYFSETQRNKGNFPGRFSGRQFSNSRSEMNVSTLELGDSALYLCASRLQQGSSYEQYFGPGTRLTVT.

The V gene is TRBV7-8, the J gene TRBJ1-4, with TRBD1 identical over 8 bases. Trimming took 1 base from V and 7 from J; bases not matched to a gene: 8. This CDR3 is 16 amino acids long. Looked up from germline, CDR1 is SGHVS and CDR2 is FQNEAQ. Here the CDR3 DNA reads TGTGCCAGCAGCTTAGGTTTAACAGGGGGACGTGAAAAACTGTTTTTT. Its protein is CASSLGLTGGREKLFF. Filled out from reference TRBV7-8 and TRBJ1-4, the complete variable domain reads GAGVSQSPRYKVAKRGQDVALRCDPISGHVSLFWYQQALGQGPEFLTYFQNEAQLDKSGLPSDRFFAERPEGSVSTLKIQRTQQEDSAVYLCASSLGLTGGREKLFFGSGTQLSVL.

V is TRBV6-1 and J is TRBJ1-1, with 7 nucleotides matching TRBD1. The V gene end was trimmed by 3 bases and the J gene end by 1 base; junction bases not matched to a gene: 5. CDR3 size: 15 residues. Germline CDR1 reads MNHNS; CDR2 reads SASEGT. The CDR3 region is CASSDTGQRNTEAFF. The CDR3 coding sequence is TGTGCCAGCAGTGATACGGGACAGAGGAACACTGAAGCTTTCTTT.

Concerning this clone itself: Sequence at one end of the junction differs from germline and may be a read error. The gene calls are TRBV10-1 and TRBJ2-7, with 8 bases fitting TRBD2. The V gene's germline CDR1 is WNHNN and CDR2 SYGVQD (reference sequence). The CDR3 has 15 amino acids. The CDR3 nucleotides are TGCGCCAGCAGTGAAGGTAGCGGGGCCTCCTACGAGCAGCACTTC. The encoded protein is CASSEGSGASYEQHF.

This chain connects TRBV27 to TRBJ1-1, with 7 positions matching TRBD1. Germline CDR1 and CDR2: MNHEY and SMNVEV (reference sequence). J gave up 1 base and V 2 bases, and 1 base lay outside the gene matches. The CDR3 totals 14 residues. DNA of the CDR3: TGTGCCAGCAGTTTAAGACAGGGGAACACTGAAGCTTTCTTT. Amino acid sequence: CASSLRQGNTEAFF.

CDR3 coding DNA: TGTGCCAGCAGTTCCCGAGGCGGGGCCACACGAATCTATGGCTACACCTTC. This gives the protein CASSSRGGATRIYGYTF. J is TRBJ1-2 and V is TRBV27; tentatively, D is TRBD1 (5 bases). CDR1 MNHEY and CDR2 SMNVEV come from the germline V gene (reference sequence). CDR3 length: 17 residues. V was trimmed by 4 bases and J by 4 bases, leaving 22 bases between them.

The chain combines TRBV7-2 with TRBJ2-4; no reliable D call. In germline, CDR1 is SGHTA, CDR2 FQGNSA. This CDR3 is 16 amino acids long. The V and J ends lost 2 bases and 0 bases respectively, with 11 bases between them. The chain's CDR3 is CASSLRETTAKNIQYF. The DNA for the CDR3 is TGTGCCAGCAGCTTAAGAGAAACCACAGCCAAAAACATTCAGTACTTC.

V is TRBV7-2 and J is TRBJ2-1; the match to TRBD1 covers 9 bases. The V segment lost 0 bases and the J segment 9 bases; nucleotides outside the gene matches: 9. The CDR3 covers 16 residues. CDR1 is SGHTA, CDR2 FQGNSA, per germline. CDR3 coding DNA: TGTGCCAGCAGCTTAGCGCCTGGGACAGGGTTCCCTGAGCAGTTCTTC. It codes for CASSLAPGTGFPEQFF.

The CDR3, as DNA: TGTGCCACCAGTGACTCCCCGGGACAGGGGATCCAGTATTTT. Encoded protein: CATSDSPGQGIQYF. V gene TRBV24-1 combines with J gene TRBJ2-3, with TRBD1 matching 10 bases. Germline-derived CDR1 and CDR2 are KGHDR and SFDVKD. The CDR3 length is 14 residues. The J segment lost 12 bases and the V segment lost 4 bases, leaving 9 bases of the junction unmatched.

The rearrangement uses TRBV3-1 (or the pseudogene TRBV3-2) and TRBJ1-5, with D possibly matching TRBD1 (6 bases). This CDR3 is built from 15 residues. From germline, CDR1 is LGHDT and CDR2 YNNKEL (reference sequence). V was trimmed by 1 base and J by 2 bases, leaving 9 bases between them. CDR3 region: CASSQGGRRNQPQHF. In DNA form, the CDR3 reads TGTGCCAGCAGCCAAGGGGGGCGGCGCAATCAGCCCCAGCATTTT.

The rearrangement links TRBV28 to TRBJ2-1, with D possibly TRBD2 on 5 matching bases. This CDR3 contains 16 residues. Between the trimmed V and J ends, which lost 7 bases and 1 base, there was a span of 17 bases. Germline CDR1 and CDR2: MDHEN and SYDVKM. The CDR3 DNA reads as TGTGCCAGCATCAAATCCGCGGGCAATTCCTACAATGAGCAGTTCTTC. This codes for CASIKSAGNSYNEQFF.

The V and J genes are TRBV27 and TRBJ2-2, with 7 positions matching TRBD2. Germline V CDR1 and CDR2: MNHEY, SMNVEV (reference sequence). After removal of 3 bases from V and 6 bases from J, the junction contained 10 bases not matched to a gene. The CDR3 totals 16 residues. The DNA of the CDR3 is TGTGCCAGCAGTTTGTGGGGGAGCGCGGGAGCCGGGGAGCTGTTTTTT. Translated: CASSLWGSAGAGELFF.

The chain carries TRBV28 and TRBJ1-6, with TRBD1 as a possible D gene (5 bases). Trimming removed 8 bases at V and 10 bases at J, with 18 bases between. Germline V CDR1 and CDR2: MDHEN, SYDVKM. The CDR3 is 14 amino acids. CDR3 region: CASWSGQGNSPLHF. The CDR3 DNA sequence: TGTGCCAGCTGGTCGGGCCAGGGTAACTCACCCCTCCACTTT. The variable domain in full, with the rest retrieved from reference TRBV28 and TRBJ1-6, is DVKVTQSSRYLVKRTGEKVFLECVQDMDHENMFWYRQDPGLGLRLIYFSYDVKMKEKGDIPEGYSVSREKKERFSLILESASTNQTSMYLCASWSGQGNSPLHFGNGTRLTVT.

The rearrangement uses TRBV7-3 and TRBJ2-3, with TRBD2 as a possible D gene (5 bases). CDR3 length: 13 residues. V gave up 8 bases and J gave up 2 bases, with 11 bases separating them. Germline V lookup: CDR1 SGHTA, CDR2 FQGTGA. CDR3 DNA sequence: TGTGCCAGCGGGCAGCGGACCACAGATACGCAGTATTTT. Its protein product is CASGQRTTDTQYF.

V and J are TRBV30 and TRBJ2-1; 8 bases agree with TRBD2. The junction had 5 bases not matched to a gene; V was cut back by 0 bases and J by 4 bases. Germline CDR1 reads GTSNPN; CDR2 reads SVGIG (reference sequence). This CDR3 has 15 residues. The CDR3 sequence is CAWSVGLAGYNEQFF. CDR3 sequence (DNA): TGTGCCTGGAGTGTAGGGCTAGCGGGTTACAATGAGCAGTTCTTC.